The 20 T cell receptor beta chains below all came from one sample that was sequenced in a study of post-analysis software for immune sequencing data (dated by TCRdb to about 2015). The investigation overall reported the following: Four to six TRBV segments, including TRBV5-6, TRBV5-1 and TRBV20-1, were significantly more frequent in patients than controls.

The library was built by means of PCR. Sequencer: Illumina HiSeq 2500. Unique molecular identifiers were incorporated into TCR beta cDNA libraries to reduce PCR and sequencing biases. Using fastp at Q25 and MiXCR, TCRdb reprocessed the public reads and kept productive beta chains. Here each entry gathers all rows of one CDR3 protein and keeps the most common genes and DNA. The table for this sample lists around 700,000 distinct CDR3 sequences; over 45% of them were counted only once. Approximately 10% of the sample is held by the ten biggest clonotypes. The antigens these receptors bind are not known. Material: blood. The source of these receptors is a girl aged 2 to 9 with multiple sclerosis.

This clonotype has only a few counts. The genes are TRBV29-1 and TRBJ2-1; D is possibly TRBD1 or TRBD2 (5 bases each). Germline-derived CDR1 and CDR2 are SQVTM and ANQGSEA. V was trimmed by 3 bases and J by 6 bases, leaving 9 bases between them. The CDR3 has 12 amino acids. The CDR3 sequence: CSVDSRGNEQFF. The CDR3 nucleotides are TGCAGCGTTGATTCGAGGGGCAATGAGCAGTTCTTC.

A few counts support this clonotype. This chain connects TRBV7-6 to TRBJ1-6; no reliable D call. The germline V and J ends were trimmed by 3 bases and 10 bases, with 7 bases remaining between them. The CDR3 is 12 amino acids. The germline CDR1 and CDR2 sequences are SGHVS and FNYEAQ. This chain's CDR3 is CASSLGQSPLHF. The CDR3 DNA reads TGTGCCAGCAGCTTGGGCCAATCACCCCTCCACTTT.

V is TRBV2 and J is TRBJ1-2; unclear D gene. The CDR3 length is 13 residues. The V end was cut by 4 bases, the J end by 8 bases, with 14 bases between. Germline lookup yields CDR1 SNHLY and CDR2 FYNNEI. CDR3 nucleotide sequence: TGTGCCAGCAGTGCATGGGAAGAGGACGGCTACACCTTC. Amino acid sequence: CASSAWEEDGYTF.

The CDR3 region is CASSLRAQFTQETQYF. In nucleotides, the CDR3 is TGTGCCAGCAGCTTACGGGCACAATTCACCCAAGAGACCCAGTACTTC. The chain links TRBV7-8 to TRBJ2-5; D call uncertain. V lost 2 bases, J lost 1 base, and 14 bases lay in between. CDR3 size: 16 residues. CDR1 and CDR2 from the germline V gene are SGHVS and FQNEAQ. The complete variable domain, with remaining parts taken from reference TRBV7-8 and TRBJ2-5, reads GAGVSQSPRYKVAKRGQDVALRCDPISGHVSLFWYQQALGQGPEFLTYFQNEAQLDKSGLPSDRFFAERPEGSVSTLKIQRTQQEDSAVYLCASSLRAQFTQETQYFGPGTRLLVL.

This chain uses TRBV20-1 with TRBJ2-5; 7 positions agree with TRBD1. CDR1 and CDR2 from the germline V gene are DFQATT and SNEGSKA (reference sequence). The CDR3 is 14 amino acids. After removal of 6 bases from V and 5 bases from J, the junction contained 12 bases not matched to a gene. CDR3 region: CSAYTGAVGETQYF. The CDR3 coding sequence is TGCAGTGCGTACACAGGGGCGGTTGGGGAGACCCAGTACTTC.

This sequence joins TRBV28 and TRBJ2-1; 8 nucleotides match TRBD2. This CDR3 has 16 residues. The ends lost 6 bases at V and 3 bases at J; junction bases unmatched: 10. The V gene's germline CDR1 is MDHEN and CDR2 SYDVKM. As DNA, the CDR3 is TGTGCCAGCAGCATACCCGGGACTAGTGACTACAATGAGCAGTTCTTC. This codes for CASSIPGTSDYNEQFF.

The chain couples TRBV30 to TRBJ2-7; the match to TRBD2 covers 8 bases. The germline gives CDR1 GTSNPN, CDR2 SVGIG (reference sequence). V was pared by 2 bases and J by 3 bases, with 9 bases of the junction left unmatched. The CDR3 covers 15 residues. In nucleotides, the CDR3 is TGTGCCTGGAGTCCCTCGGGACTAGACCACTACGAGCAGTACTTC. Its translation: CAWSPSGLDHYEQYF.

This clonotype has a handful of counts. V and J are TRBV5-5 and TRBJ1-2, with TRBD1 as a possible D gene (6 bases). Trimming removed 0 bases at V and 2 bases at J, with 11 bases between. CDR3 length: 15 residues. Per germline, CDR1 SGHKS and CDR2 YYEKEE (reference sequence). The CDR3 DNA reads TGTGCCAGCAGCTTGGCCCCAGGGGTAAACTATGGCTACACCTTC. As protein: CASSLAPGVNYGYTF.

The CDR3 nucleotides are TGTGCCATCAGTGAGTTCCAGGACAGGGCTGGCTACACCTTC. The encoded protein is CAISEFQDRAGYTF. V usage is TRBV10-3 and J usage is TRBJ1-2, with 8 bases lining up with TRBD1. Germline V lookup: CDR1 ENHRY, CDR2 SYGVKD. J lost 7 bases, V lost 1 base, and 5 bases had no gene match. The CDR3 is 14 residues long.

In this sample, this clonotype turned up once. The V and J genes are TRBV20-1 and TRBJ2-2, with D possibly TRBD1 on 5 matching bases. CDR3 length equals 15 residues. V dropped 0 bases and J dropped 2 bases, with 10 bases sitting between them. Germline V CDR1 and CDR2: DFQATT, SNEGSKA (reference sequence). The CDR3 region is CSAREGGHNTGELFF. The CDR3 nucleotides read TGCAGTGCTAGAGAAGGTGGACATAACACCGGGGAGCTGTTTTTT.

The genes are TRBV20-1 and TRBJ2-7; a possible D gene is TRBD2 (5 bases). The CDR3 consists of 18 residues. Germline V gene lookup returns CDR1 DFQATT and CDR2 SNEGSKA (reference sequence). Trimming removed 6 bases from V and 5 bases from J, with 32 bases in between. The CDR3 nucleotides read TGCAGTGCCTTCGGGCCTTTCGTTCGGGCGGGTAAGAACCACGAGCAGTACTTC. It codes for CSAFGPFVRAGKNHEQYF.

The V and J genes are TRBV29-1 and TRBJ2-1; maybe TRBD2 (7 bases). V was trimmed by 7 bases and J by 9 bases, leaving 16 bases between them. CDR1 SQVTM and CDR2 ANQGSEA come from the germline V gene. The CDR3 totals 12 residues. For the CDR3, the DNA is TGCAGCGCTTGGGGGGGCGGTCTTGAGCAGTTCTTC. Translation: CSAWGGGLEQFF.

This clonotype was observed a few times. V gene TRBV7-9 combines with J gene TRBJ2-3; 10 bases are a match to TRBD2. The V and J ends lost 5 bases and 7 bases, in that order; junction bases with no gene match: 15. Germline V gene lookup returns CDR1 SEHNR and CDR2 FQNEAQ (reference sequence). There are 17 residues in the CDR3. The CDR3, as DNA: TGTGCCAGCAGCCGCGTTGACCTAGCGGGAGTGCAAAATACGCAGTATTTT. Protein sequence: CASSRVDLAGVQNTQYF. Variable domain in full (rest from reference TRBV7-9 and TRBJ2-3): DTGVSQNPRHKITKRGQNVTFRCDPISEHNRLYWYRQTLGQGPEFLTYFQNEAQLEKSRLLSDRFSAERPKGSFSTLEIQRTEQGDSAMYLCASSRVDLAGVQNTQYFGPGTRLTVL.

The rearrangement joins TRBV27 to TRBJ2-6; no clear D. Trimming pared 7 bases from V and 4 bases from J, leaving 11 bases between. CDR1 is MNHEY and CDR2 is SMNVEV in the germline V gene (reference sequence). The CDR3 contains 14 residues. CDR3 amino acids: CASKQSSGANVLTF. CDR3 sequence (DNA): TGTGCCAGCAAGCAGTCTTCAGGGGCCAACGTCCTGACTTTC.

This clonotype has just a few counts. This chain uses TRBV27 with TRBJ1-2; D might be TRBD1 (5 bases). The CDR3 extends over 15 amino acids. The germline CDR1 and CDR2 sequences are MNHEY and SMNVEV (reference sequence). Trimming removed 6 bases from V and 0 bases from J, with 14 bases in between. The CDR3 is CASRQGGFSNYGYTF. The CDR3 DNA reads TGTGCCAGCAGGCAGGGCGGATTTTCTAACTATGGCTACACCTTC.

This sequence joins TRBV7-2 and TRBJ2-7; D perhaps matches TRBD1 (5 bases). The ends were cut back, 2 bases at V and 3 bases at J, with 11 bases in the middle. The germline CDR1 and CDR2 sequences are SGHTA and FQGNSA. The CDR3 spans 14 residues. The CDR3, as DNA: TGTGCCAGCAGCTTAAATCATGGACACTACGAGCAGTACTTC. This translates into CASSLNHGHYEQYF.

The rearrangement links TRBV5-1 to TRBJ2-3; TRBD2 agrees at 7 bases. CDR3 length: 15 residues. CDR1 is SGHRS and CDR2 is YFSETQ in the germline V gene. With 4 bases clipped from V and 0 bases from J, the junction kept 5 bases outside the gene matches. The CDR3 protein is CASSGVAGSTDTQYF. The CDR3 DNA reads as TGCGCCAGCAGCGGGGTAGCGGGTAGCACAGATACGCAGTATTTT.

In its sample, this clonotype was seen a few times. The V call is TRBV20-1, the J call TRBJ1-1, with TRBD1 matching 11 bases. V gave up 6 bases and J gave up 5 bases; unmatched junction bases: 11. This CDR3 comprises 15 residues. Germline V gene sequence: CDR1 DFQATT, CDR2 SNEGSKA (reference sequence). CDR3 region: CSATGTGGMRTEAFF. CDR3 DNA: TGCAGTGCCACCGGGACAGGGGGTATGAGAACTGAAGCTTTCTTT.

This CDR3 is CASSSRAVRNTGELFF. As DNA, the CDR3 is TGCGCCAGCAGTTCCCGAGCCGTACGAAACACCGGGGAGCTGTTTTTT. The rearrangement links TRBV5-1 to TRBJ2-2, with D unclear. Germline V gene data show CDR1 as SGHRS and CDR2 as YFSETQ. V shed 5 bases and J shed 2 bases, with 16 bases lying between them. The CDR3 has 16 amino acids.

This rearrangement joins TRBV18 to TRBJ2-7; D not certain. CDR3 length: 18 amino acids. Trimming left V 3 bases short and J 0 bases short, with 21 bases between. Germline values: CDR1 KGHSH, CDR2 LQKENI. Here the CDR3 DNA reads TGTGCCAGCTCACCTAGGTCCCTTGCGACGACCGACTCCTACGAGCAGTACTTC. Translation gives CASSPRSLATTDSYEQYF. The full variable domain, in which reference TRBV18 and TRBJ2-7 provide the parts outside the CDR3, is NAGVMQNPRHLVRRRGQEARLRCSPMKGHSHVYWYRQLPEEGLKFMVYLQKENIIDESGMPKERFSAEFPKEGPSILRIQQVVRGDSAAYFCASSPRSLATTDSYEQYFGPGTRLTVT.